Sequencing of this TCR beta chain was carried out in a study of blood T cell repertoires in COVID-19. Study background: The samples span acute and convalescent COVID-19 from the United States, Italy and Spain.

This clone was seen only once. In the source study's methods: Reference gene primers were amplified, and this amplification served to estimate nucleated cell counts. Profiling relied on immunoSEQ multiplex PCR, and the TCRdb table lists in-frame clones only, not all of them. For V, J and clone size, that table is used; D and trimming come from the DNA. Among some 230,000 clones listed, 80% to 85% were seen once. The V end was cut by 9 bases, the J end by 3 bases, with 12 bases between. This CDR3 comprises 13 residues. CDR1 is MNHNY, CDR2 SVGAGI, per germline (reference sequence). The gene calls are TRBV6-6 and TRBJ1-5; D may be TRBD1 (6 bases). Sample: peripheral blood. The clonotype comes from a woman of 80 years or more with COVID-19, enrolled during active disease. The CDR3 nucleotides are TGTGCCAGTACAGGGTTCCCCAATCAGCCCCAGCATTTT. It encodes CASTGFPNQPQHF.